This record covers a single T cell receptor beta chain. Its antigen is as yet unknown. Unique molecular identifiers had been added to the TCR beta cDNA libraries. One entry per CDR3 protein results from TCRdb running MiXCR on the PCR reads. This table has hundreds of thousands of distinct CDR3 sequences, approximately 60% appearing once. The data derive from a study of post-analysis software for immune sequencing data. Trimming removed 6 bases from V and 4 bases from J, with 17 bases in between. This CDR3 is 15 amino acids long. From germline, CDR1 is MNHNY and CDR2 SVGAGI (reference sequence). Findings of the study overall: Five TRBV segments, TRBV5-6, TRBV5-1 and TRBV20-1 among them, were found more frequent in patients than controls.

The specimen sequenced was blood. V usage is TRBV6-6 and J usage is TRBJ2-3; TRBD2 is a possible D gene (5 bases). The clonotype was recovered from a girl aged 2-15 years with multiple sclerosis. Here the CDR3 DNA reads TGTGCCAGCAGCTATAGATTCCCTAGCCCAGATACGCAGTATTTT. The encoded protein is CASSYRFPSPDTQYF.